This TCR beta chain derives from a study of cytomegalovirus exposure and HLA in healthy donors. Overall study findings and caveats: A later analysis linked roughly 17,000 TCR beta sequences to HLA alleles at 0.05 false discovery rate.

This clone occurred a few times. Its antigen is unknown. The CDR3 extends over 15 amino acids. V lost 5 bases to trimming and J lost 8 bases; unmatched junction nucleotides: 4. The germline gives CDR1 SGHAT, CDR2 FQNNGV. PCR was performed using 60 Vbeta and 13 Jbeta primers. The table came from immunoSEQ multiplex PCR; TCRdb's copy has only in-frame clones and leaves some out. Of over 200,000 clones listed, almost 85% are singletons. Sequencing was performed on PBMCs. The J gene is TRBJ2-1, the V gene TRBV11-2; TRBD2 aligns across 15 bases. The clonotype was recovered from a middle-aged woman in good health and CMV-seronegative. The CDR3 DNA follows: TGTGCCAGCAGCGAATGGACTAGCGGGGGGGATGAGCAGTTCTTC. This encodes CASSEWTSGGDEQFF.